One sample yielded the 8 T cell receptor beta chains listed below, sequenced in a study of cytomegalovirus exposure and HLA in healthy donors. The PCR was carried out with 60 Vbeta primers and 13 Jbeta primers. The method was immunoSEQ multiplex PCR; TCRdb's version includes in-frame clones alone and lacks a portion of them. The sample consists of over 120,000 clones, roughly 80% of them appearing once. The sequencing sample was made of PBMCs. These receptors were collected from a middle-aged man in good health and CMV-seronegative.

The rearrangement joins TRBV7-2 to TRBJ2-5; 12 positions agree with TRBD2. The J call is doubtful: the DNA matches TRBJ2-7 better. The CDR3 runs to 15 residues. Germline loops: CDR1 SGHTA, CDR2 FQGNSA. CDR3 in amino acids: CASSRLAGATYEQYF. Here the CDR3 DNA reads TGTGCCAGCAGCAGACTAGCGGGGGCGACCTACGAGCAGTACTTC.

Details on this clone: The sample has other DNA sequences that encode this CDR3 too. DNA of the CDR3: TGCGCCAGCAGCTTCAAAGAGACCCAGTACTTC. It is translated as CASSFKETQYF. This chain links TRBV5-1 with TRBJ2-5; no clear D gene. Between the trimmed V and J ends, which lost 2 bases and 3 bases, there was a span of 2 bases. This CDR3 has 11 amino acids. In germline, CDR1 is SGHRS, CDR2 YFSETQ.

V usage is TRBV5-4 and J usage is TRBJ2-5, with 9 bases aligning to TRBD2. The CDR3 is 16 residues long. The germline gives CDR1 SGHNT, CDR2 YYREEE (reference sequence). J lost 5 bases, V lost 5 bases, and 13 bases had no gene match. CDR3: CASRIGGGASGETQYF. The CDR3 bases are TGTGCCAGCAGGATCGGCGGGGGGGCATCAGGGGAGACCCAGTACTTC.

This clone showed up just once. The chain is built from TRBV28 and TRBJ2-3, with 9 bases lining up with TRBD1. Germline CDR1 and CDR2: MDHEN and SYDVKM. The CDR3 contains 15 residues. With 2 bases clipped from V and 5 bases from J, the junction kept 5 bases outside the gene matches. CDR3 sequence (DNA): TGTGCCAGCAGTTTAAGGACAGGGGCGGGAGATACGCAGTATTTT. Encoded protein: CASSLRTGAGDTQYF.

This clone was counted once. The V gene is TRBV2, the J gene TRBJ1-1, with 11 bases that match TRBD1. Germline CDR1 and CDR2: SNHLY and FYNNEI. Trimming took 8 bases from V and 7 from J; bases not matched to a gene: 6. The CDR3 contains 13 residues. This CDR3 reads CASRGDRGSEAFF. CDR3 nucleotides: TGTGCCAGCCGCGGGGACAGGGGGAGTGAAGCTTTCTTT.

The rearrangement joins TRBV7-8 to TRBJ1-2, with TRBD1 as a possible D gene (5 bases). V was trimmed by 5 bases and J by 4 bases, leaving 17 bases between them. This CDR3 region has 15 residues. Germline CDR1 is SGHVS and CDR2 is FQNEAQ. In nucleotides, the CDR3 is TGTGCCAGCAGCAGGCAGGGTTTCGGGAGCTATGGCTACACCTTC. It yields the protein CASSRQGFGSYGYTF.

This clone has a handful of counts. The chain links TRBV28 to TRBJ2-7, with D possibly matching TRBD1 (5 bases). The V gene's germline CDR1 is MDHEN and CDR2 SYDVKM. V was pared by 5 bases and J by 2 bases, with 7 bases between. The CDR3 is made up of 12 amino acids. CDR3 nucleotide sequence: TGTGCCAGCAGTGTGACAGCCTACGAGCAGTACTTC. Translated, it gives CASSVTAYEQYF. Full variable domain (missing parts from reference TRBV28 and TRBJ2-7): DVKVTQSSRYLVKRTGEKVFLECVQDMDHENMFWYRQDPGLGLRLIYFSYDVKMKEKGDIPEGYSVSREKKERFSLILESASTNQTSMYLCASSVTAYEQYFGPGTRLTVT.

The chain uses TRBV11-2 and TRBJ1-5; D might be TRBD1 (5 bases). The germline V gene has CDR1 SGHAT and CDR2 FQNNGV. This CDR3 is built from 17 residues. V gave up 5 bases and J gave up 6 bases, with 23 bases separating them. CDR3 loop: CASSPQPTGRATQPQHF. The CDR3 coding sequence is TGTGCCAGCAGCCCCCAGCCTACCGGCAGGGCGACTCAGCCCCAGCATTTT.